Presented here are 8 T cell receptor beta chains from one specimen sequenced in a study of regulatory T cells in long-lasting Graves disease. The time point is: newly diagnosed GD, antithyroid drugs for less than 3 months. RNA from PBMCs was the source of the TCR library. Researchers made TCR beta libraries by using iRepertoire HTBI primers and running Arm-PCR on CDR3 regions. TCRdb reanalysed the multiplex PCR reads using MiXCR and keeps one entry per CDR3 protein. The sample has about 540,000 distinct CDR3 sequences; roughly 14% are singletons. This sample was shared with a second study, whose subject was T cells in Graves' hyperthyroidism and ophthalmopathy.

Sequencing used peripheral blood mononuclear cells (PBMCs), obtained at new diagnosis, from a patient treated with antithyroid drugs. Every receptor here comes from a young man with Graves disease.

At least ten counts were recorded for this clonotype. The chain carries TRBV27 and TRBJ1-1, with D perhaps TRBD1 (5 bases). CDR3 length equals 14 residues. Germline assignment: CDR1 MNHEY and CDR2 SMNVEV (reference sequence). Trimming left V 2 bases short and J 1 base short, with 8 bases between. The CDR3 here is CASSLLGTNTEAFF. CDR3 nucleotide sequence: TGTGCCAGCAGTTTACTAGGGACGAACACTGAAGCTTTCTTT.

This clonotype has a count of ten or more. This sequence joins TRBV28 and TRBJ2-7; TRBD1 might be the D (6 bases). Trimming cost V 5 bases and J 2 bases, with 10 bases left between them. CDR1 and CDR2 (germline): MDHEN, SYDVKM. The length of the CDR3 is 13 residues. DNA of the CDR3: TGTGCCAGCAGTATGGACAGTACCTACGAGCAGTACTTC. Translation gives CASSMDSTYEQYF.

Regarding this clonotype: Being one base from a much bigger clone, this may be a read error. No conserved phenylalanine or tryptophan is present at the end of the CDR3, so a read error is the likely explanation. The V call is TRBV29-1, the J call TRBJ2-7; TRBD1 is a possible D gene (6 bases). Deletions cut 5 bases from V and 3 bases from J, with 14 bases between. Germline V lookup: CDR1 SQVTM, CDR2 ANQGSEA. The CDR3 loop spans 13 amino acids. CDR3 sequence (DNA): TGCAGCGTTTCGCAGACAGGATTCTACGAGCAGTACTCC. Its translation: CSVSQTGFYEQYS.

This clonotype has at least ten counts. This chain connects TRBV27 to TRBJ1-1; D ambiguous. The V end lost 7 bases, the J end lost 2 bases, and 14 bases lay between the germline ends. The CDR3 extends over 14 amino acids. Germline values: CDR1 MNHEY, CDR2 SMNVEV (reference sequence). CDR3 DNA: TGTGCCAGCAAATTTGCGACGATTAACACTGAAGCTTTCTTT. Encoded protein: CASKFATINTEAFF.

As regards this clonotype: A much larger clone lies one base from this, so it may be a read error. V usage is TRBV20-1 and J usage is TRBJ2-7; 9 bases are a match to TRBD2. The ends lost 1 base at V and 7 bases at J; junction bases unmatched: 8. The CDR3 is 14 amino acids. Germline V CDR1 and CDR2: DFQATT, SNEGSKA (reference sequence). CDR3 region: CSARGLAGRNEQYF. In DNA form, the CDR3 reads TGCAGTGCTAGAGGGCTAGCGGGAAGGAATGAGCAGTACTTC.

In its sample, this clonotype was seen many times. This chain connects TRBV7-3 to TRBJ1-3; D call uncertain. The CDR3 is 15 residues long. Germline V CDR1 and CDR2: SGHTA, FQGTGA. V dropped 5 bases and J dropped 0 bases, with 11 bases sitting between them. The CDR3 DNA follows: TGTGCCAGCAGCGCCCTGGAGGACTCTGGAAACACCATATATTTT. Amino acid sequence: CASSALEDSGNTIYF.

This clonotype has a handful of counts. This chain connects TRBV12-3 or TRBV12-4 to TRBJ2-4; weak D call: TRBD1 (6 bases). V lost 5 bases to trimming and J lost 5 bases, with 7 bases between them. The CDR3 extends over 12 amino acids. Written as DNA, the CDR3 is TGTGCCAGCAGTAGGACAGAAAACATTCAGTACTTC. It is translated as CASSRTENIQYF.

Turning to this clonotype: A clone one base away is much larger, so this may be a read error. The chain uses TRBV5-1 and TRBJ2-3, with 10 bases lining up with TRBD1. The CDR3 consists of 14 residues. CDR1 is SGHRS, CDR2 YFSETQ, per germline. The J segment lost 8 bases and the V segment lost 4 bases, leaving 7 bases of the junction unmatched. As DNA, the CDR3 is TGCGCCAGCAGCCCGGGACAGGGGAAGGGTACGCAGTATTTT. Translation: CASSPGQGKGTQYF. Looking up the rest from reference TRBV5-1 and TRBJ2-3 gives the full variable domain: KAGVTQTPRYLIKTRGQQVTLSCSPISGHRSVSWYQQTPGQGLQFLFEYFSETQRNKGNFPGRFSGRQFSNSRSEMNVSTLELGDSALYLCASSPGQGKGTQYFGPGTRLTVL.